A selection of T cell receptor beta chains follows, all from one sample in a study of T cells in pancreatic ductal adenocarcinoma. Here immunoSEQ multiplex PCR was the method, and the copy in TCRdb shows in-frame clones only, minus some. The data show about 16,000 clones, roughly 89% seen once. The sequenced sample consisted of PBMCs. The source of these receptors is a human donor with pancreatic ductal adenocarcinoma. The CDR3 runs from the conserved cysteine through the conserved F or W. A D gene is named only where the DNA matches it firmly. Expanded clones get a size class; other rows say once, few or many, or leave the size out.

NA	TRBV7-9	15	TRBD1	TRBJ2-1	TGTGCCAGCAGCCCCCGGGACAGGGGTAGGAATGAGCAGTTCTTC	CASSPRDRGRNEQFF
NA	TRBV7-4	14	NA	TRBJ1-1	TGTGCCAGCAGCTTAAAGACAGGGAACACTGAAGCTTTCTTT	CASSLKTGNTEAFF
NA	TRBV19	20	TRBD1	TRBJ2-6	TGTGCCAGTAGTATAGTGGGAGAGGGGGCTTCCCGCTCTGGGGCCAACGTCCTGACTTTC	CASSIVGEGASRSGANVLTF
NA	TRBV4-1	14	TRBD2	TRBJ2-1	TGCGCCAGCAGCCAACTGGGACTAGCGGGCAAGCAGTTCTTC	CASSQLGLAGKQFF
once	TRBV6-4	14	TRBD1	TRBJ2-7	TGTGCCAGCAGCGGGGACAGAAGCTCCTACGAGCAGTACTTC	CASSGDRSSYEQYF
NA	TRBV7-2	15	NA	TRBJ1-5	TGTGCCAGCAGCTTAGGGGGATTTAGCAATCAGCCCCAGCATTTT	CASSLGGFSNQPQHF
NA	TRBV2	14	NA	TRBJ2-7	TGTGCCAGCACCCCTTTCCTAAGCTCCTACGAGCAGTACTTC	CASTPFLSSYEQYF
NA	TRBV4-1	17	TRBD1	TRBJ1-1	TGCGCCAGCAGCCAACCGGGGGACAGGGGCATGAACACTGAAGCTTTCTTT	CASSQPGDRGMNTEAFF
NA	TRBV6-1	18	TRBD1	TRBJ1-1	TGTGCCAGCAGTGAAGTCCCGGGACAGGGGGCGTTTTTCCCTGAAGCTTTCTTT	CASSEVPGQGAFFPEAFF
NA	TRBV6-4	15	NA	TRBJ1-6	TGTGCCAGCAGTGACCTACCTGGATCAAATTCACCCCTCCACTTT	CASSDLPGSNSPLHF
NA	TRBV5-5	18	NA	TRBJ1-3	TGTGCCAGCAGCTTGGCCTCCCGACAGGAGAGCTCTGGAAACACCATATATTTT	CASSLASRQESSGNTIYF
NA	TRBV28	13	TRBD1	TRBJ2-5	TGTGCCAGCAGTTTATACAGGGGCCAGACCCAGTACTTC	CASSLYRGQTQYF
NA	TRBV9	12	NA	TRBJ1-2	TGTGCCAGCAGCGGCCTTAACTATGGCTACACCTTC	CASSGLNYGYTF
few	TRBV9	16	NA	TRBJ1-3	TGTGCCAGCAGCGTGGGACCTCTTAGCTCTGGAAACACCATATATTTT	CASSVGPLSSGNTIYF
few	TRBV7-2	16	TRBD1	TRBJ1-2	TGTGCCAGCAGCTTAGCGACACAGGGGCGATATCGTGGCTACACCTTC	CASSLATQGRYRGYTF
NA	TRBV30	15	NA	TRBJ1-1	TGTGCCTGGAGTGCAAGGACAGACATGAACACTGAAGCTTTCTTT	CAWSARTDMNTEAFF
NA	TRBV10-3	13	NA	TRBJ2-1	TGTGCCATCAGTGAGAGGAACCCCAATGAGCAGTTCTTC	CAISERNPNEQFF
NA	TRBV5-1	16	NA	TRBJ2-1	TGCGCCAGCAGCTTCAGGGCCCCGAACTCCTACAATGAGCAGTTCTTC	CASSFRAPNSYNEQFF
NA	TRBV5-8	16	NA	TRBJ1-2	TGTGCCAGCAGCTTGGCCGATCGGATTTCTAACTATGGCTACACCTTC	CASSLADRISNYGYTF
once	TRBV7-8	18	TRBD1	TRBJ1-3	TGTGCCAGCAGCTTAGACCACAGGGGGCTAATTGCTGGAAACACCATATATTTT	CASSLDHRGLIAGNTIYF
NA	TRBV9	14	NA	TRBJ1-2	TGTGCCAGCAGCGTAGCAGACATTCGCTATGGCTACACCTTC	CASSVADIRYGYTF
NA	TRBV19	13	TRBD1	TRBJ1-2	TGTGCCAGTAGTAGCACAGGGGACTATGGCTACACCTTC	CASSSTGDYGYTF